This TCR beta chain derives from a study of blood T cells in healthy people across ages. Looking at the study overall: Per every two T cells, about one barcoded beta molecule was captured by template switching. General study results and limits: Significant beta diversity loss was already apparent by age approximately 36, declining roughly linearly.

A second PCR of about 6 to 11 cycles used a sample-barcoded 5' primer and a J-beta primer mix. TCRdb reanalysed the 5' RACE reads using MiXCR and keeps one entry per CDR3 protein. The table lists about 1.5 million distinct CDR3 sequences, less than 45% of them singletons. This clonotype has a count of ten or more. The antigen is not known. This CDR3 contains 15 residues. The germline V gene encodes CDR1 SGHRS and CDR2 YFSETQ. Trimming took 4 bases from V and 8 from J, leaving 18 bases between them. The sample taken for sequencing was blood. This chain joins TRBV5-1 and TRBJ1-4, with no clear D. The receptor was isolated from a woman aged 18-29 years in good health. The CDR3 DNA reads as TGCGCCAGCAGCGGGGAAGGGTTCGAAGGCGAAAAACTGTTTTTT. Translating gives CASSGEGFEGEKLFF.